The T cell receptor beta chain described here comes from a study of T cell repertoires in cytomegalovirus infection (dated by TCRdb to between 2019 and 2020). Background for the entire study: The HLA type of each donor mattered for the analysis, because public TCR beta signatures pointed to carriage of CMV infection along with the matching HLA type.

V is cut by 2 bases and J by 0 bases, and the space between the germline ends is 16 bases. Including cysteine and phenylalanine, the CDR3 has 18 amino acids. The CDR3 DNA has 54 bases and is translated from base 1. Via the germline V gene, CDR1 is SNHLY and CDR2 FYNNEI. What the authors observed across the whole study: In the ex vivo response, HLA-C-restricted CMV-specific TCR beta clonotypes were dominant, and in two of eight donors the single most frequent clonotype came from this HLA-C-restricted group. In both this cohort and an independent roughly 350-donor cohort, the cumulative frequency of public TCR beta family members distinguished carriers of CMV infection plus the relevant HLA type.

For sequencing, an Illumina HiSeq 1500 was employed. The raw public data were reprocessed by TCRdb itself: fastp quality trimming at Q25, MiXCR clonotype calling, in-frame beta chains only. Identical CDR3 proteins give one entry, which carries the most common genes and DNA. The sample table lists some 300,000 distinct CDR3 sequences, 17% of them with a count of one. Around 11% of the sample belongs to the ten largest clones. There are many counts of this clonotype. Which antigen it targets is not known. There are no base qualities to consult, and no much larger clone falls within one base. The sample taken for sequencing was PBMCs. The sequence joins TRBV2 to TRBJ1-4; a confident D gene designation cannot be given. The receptor comes from a human donor in good health (CMV status not recorded). Some clones in this sample may be carry-over from other donors' samples. Here is the DNA: TGTGCCAGCAGTGAAAGCCCAATTCGAATTGCAACTAATGAAAAACTGTTTTTT. This codes for CASSESPIRIATNEKLFF.